These 14 T cell receptor beta chains were all obtained from the same sample, sequenced in a study of T cells in Graves' hyperthyroidism and ophthalmopathy. The CDR3 regions of TCR beta were amplified from RNA transcripts. The HTBI primer set was used in a first-round RT-PCR of the TCR CDR3. TCRdb reanalysed the multiplex PCR reads using MiXCR and keeps one entry per CDR3 protein. The table has under 650,000 distinct CDR3 sequences, under 20% seen once. What was sequenced was blood. These receptors were obtained from a woman in her 30s with Graves' hyperthyroidism.

The chain recombines TRBV5-6 with TRBJ1-3, with D perhaps matching TRBD1 (5 bases). This CDR3 is 15 amino acids long. Trimming removed 1 base at V and 2 bases at J, with 10 bases between. From germline, CDR1 is SGHDT and CDR2 YYEEEE. The CDR3 DNA follows: TGTGCCAGCAGCTTGTTTCCGGGACCTGGAAACACCATATATTTT. It yields the protein CASSLFPGPGNTIYF.

The genes are TRBV6-1 and TRBJ2-7, with 10 bases that match TRBD2. This CDR3 is 15 amino acids long. The V and J ends lost 5 bases and 4 bases, in that order; junction bases with no gene match: 8. The V gene's germline CDR1 is MNHNS and CDR2 SASEGT. This CDR3 is CASSRGLAESYEQYF. CDR3 DNA: TGTGCCAGCAGTCGAGGACTAGCGGAGAGTTACGAGCAGTACTTC.

This clonotype was seen repeatedly, ten times or more. J is TRBJ2-2 and V is TRBV24-1; 9 bases agree with TRBD1. This CDR3 is 16 amino acids long. Germline loops: CDR1 KGHDR, CDR2 SFDVKD. Germline trimming cut 6 bases from V and 5 bases from J; bases unmatched to any gene: 9. CDR3 amino acids: CATSPTDRGRTGELFF. DNA of the CDR3: TGTGCCACCAGTCCAACGGACAGGGGTCGGACCGGGGAGCTGTTTTTT.

V usage is TRBV18 and J usage is TRBJ2-7, with D perhaps matching TRBD1 (6 bases). CDR3 length equals 17 residues. Germline V gives CDR1 KGHSH, CDR2 LQKENI. The V end was cut by 2 bases, the J end by 5 bases, with 22 bases between. CDR3 coding DNA: TGTGCCAGCTCACCAACACAACTACTCAGGGGAGACCACGAGCAGTACTTC. This translates into CASSPTQLLRGDHEQYF.

This clonotype was seen a few times. V and J are TRBV5-1 and TRBJ2-2, with unresolved D. Trimming stripped 4 bases from V and 8 bases from J, with 9 bases between. The CDR3 is made up of 12 amino acids. CDR1 is SGHRS and CDR2 is YFSETQ in the germline V gene. CDR3 protein: CASSLPGGELFF. CDR3 coding DNA: TGCGCCAGCAGCCTCCCTGGAGGGGAGCTGTTTTTT.

V gene TRBV6-1 combines with J gene TRBJ1-2; D might be TRBD1 (6 bases). Germline V CDR1 and CDR2: MNHNS, SASEGT. The V gene lost 6 bases and the J gene lost 1 base, with 18 bases spanning the gap. The CDR3 sequence is 16 residues long. CDR3 region: CASRSIRTAFNYGYTF. The CDR3 DNA reads TGTGCCAGCAGGTCTATCAGGACAGCCTTTAACTATGGCTACACCTTC.

V gene TRBV3-1 combines with J gene TRBJ2-4, with TRBD2 identical over 10 bases. This CDR3 contains 17 residues. Per germline, CDR1 LGHDT and CDR2 YNNKEL (reference sequence). The V and J ends lost 3 bases and 1 base, in that order; junction bases with no gene match: 6. In DNA form, the CDR3 reads TGTGCCAGCAGCCAGGGATTTAGCGGGAGGGCCAAAAACATTCAGTACTTC. Residues: CASSQGFSGRAKNIQYF. The full variable domain, in which reference TRBV3-1 and TRBJ2-4 provide the parts outside the CDR3, is DTAVSQTPKYLVTQMGNDKSIKCEQNLGHDTMYWYKQDSKKFLKIMFSYNNKELIINETVPNRFSPKSPDKAHLNLHINSLELGDSAVYFCASSQGFSGRAKNIQYFGAGTRLSVL.

This clonotype has only a few counts. The rearrangement joins TRBV27 to TRBJ2-4; D possibly corresponds to TRBD2 (6 bases). Germline CDR1 MNHEY, CDR2 SMNVEV (reference sequence). The CDR3 length is 15 residues. The V gene lost 1 base and the J gene lost 4 bases, with 11 bases spanning the gap. The DNA for the CDR3 is TGTGCCAGCAGTTTATACGGGGGAGTGAAAAACATTCAGTACTTC. Its protein is CASSLYGGVKNIQYF.

In this sample, this clonotype turned up many times. The chain recombines TRBV6-2 or TRBV6-3 with TRBJ2-7; 9 bases are shared with TRBD1. V dropped 4 bases and J dropped 4; count of bases not matched to a gene: 8. Looked up from germline, CDR1 is MNHEY and CDR2 is SVGEGT. The CDR3 sequence is 15 residues long. The chain's CDR3 is CASSSPGQGGYEQYF. DNA of the CDR3: TGTGCCAGCAGTTCCCCGGGACAGGGCGGATACGAGCAGTACTTC.

The chain uses TRBV5-1 and TRBJ2-1, with 12 nucleotides matching TRBD2. V lost 3 bases, J lost 3 bases, and 7 bases stayed unmatched. Germline CDR1 SGHRS, CDR2 YFSETQ. The CDR3 contains 17 residues. The CDR3, as DNA: TGCGCCAGCAGCTGGTCTAGCGGGAGGGCCGGCTACAATGAGCAGTTCTTC. It encodes CASSWSSGRAGYNEQFF. The variable domain in full, completed from reference TRBV5-1 and TRBJ2-1, reads KAGVTQTPRYLIKTRGQQVTLSCSPISGHRSVSWYQQTPGQGLQFLFEYFSETQRNKGNFPGRFSGRQFSNSRSEMNVSTLELGDSALYLCASSWSSGRAGYNEQFFGPGTRLTVL.

This clonotype was recorded a few times. DNA of the CDR3: TGCGCCAGCAGCCAAGATCGGAGTGTATACAATGAGCAGTTCTTC. This sequence encodes CASSQDRSVYNEQFF. The chain has TRBV4-3 and TRBJ2-1; D gene unclear. Between the trimmed V and J ends, which lost 0 bases and 4 bases, there was a span of 10 bases. CDR3 length: 15 amino acids. Germline V CDR1 and CDR2: LGHNA, YSLEER.

Many counts were recorded for this clonotype. V usage is TRBV6-1 and J usage is TRBJ2-2; tentatively, D is TRBD1 or TRBD2 (7 bases each). CDR1 and CDR2 (germline): MNHNS, SASEGT. Trimming stripped 8 bases from V and 6 bases from J, with 16 bases between. CDR3 size: 14 residues. CDR3 in amino acids: CASLRQGGSGELFF. CDR3 coding DNA: TGTGCCAGCTTACGACAGGGAGGGTCCGGGGAGCTGTTTTTT.

This clonotype has a count of ten or more. The chain employs TRBV5-1 and TRBJ2-7; TRBD2 agrees at 7 bases. V trimming: 5 bases; J trimming: 0 bases; junction bases outside the gene matches: 5. CDR3 length equals 14 residues. Germline CDR1 and CDR2: SGHRS and YFSETQ. CDR3 amino acids: CASRDGGSSYEQYF. As DNA, the CDR3 is TGCGCCAGCAGGGACGGCGGGAGCTCCTACGAGCAGTACTTC.

V and J are TRBV4-1 and TRBJ1-5; 8 nucleotides line up with TRBD1. The junction had 12 bases not matched to a gene; V was cut back by 7 bases and J by 7 bases. Germline CDR1 MGHRA, CDR2 YSYEKL. The CDR3 is made up of 15 amino acids. The CDR3 sequence is CASMPRIDRGQPQHF. CDR3 coding DNA: TGCGCCAGCATGCCTAGAATTGACAGGGGACAGCCCCAGCATTTT.